What follows are 23 T cell receptor beta chains derived from one specimen sequenced in a study of T cell responses to AZD1222 COVID-19 vaccine. Repertoires were generated with immunoSEQ multiplex PCR, while TCRdb's copy carries only in-frame clones and drops some. The sample consists of roughly 150,000 clones, roughly 90% of them appearing once. The starting material was peripheral blood, obtained 28 days after the second AZD1222 dose. The receptors were gathered from an adult who received the AZD1222 COVID-19 vaccine.

The V and J genes are TRBV28 and TRBJ1-5, with 9 bases fitting TRBD1. The CDR3 spans 14 residues. V gave up 6 bases and J gave up 2 bases; unmatched junction bases: 2. The germline gives CDR1 MDHEN, CDR2 SYDVKM. Here the CDR3 reads CASRDRGGNQPQHF. The CDR3 bases are TGTGCCAGCAGGGACAGGGGAGGCAATCAGCCCCAGCATTTT.

CDR3 DNA: TGTGCCATCAGTGAGGGGCTAGCGGGAGGGCGGTACGAGCAGTACTTC. Translated: CAISEGLAGGRYEQYF. V and J are TRBV10-3 and TRBJ2-7, with 12 bases that match TRBD2. The germline CDR1 and CDR2 sequences are ENHRY and SYGVKD. V trimming: 2 bases; J trimming: 4 bases; junction bases outside the gene matches: 6. CDR3 length equals 16 residues.

CDR3 DNA: TGTGCCAGCAGCCACCCCGGAGGTCGGGGCTATGGCTACACCTTC. This codes for CASSHPGGRGYGYTF. This chain connects TRBV3-1 (or the pseudogene TRBV3-2) to TRBJ1-2, with D uncertain. The CDR3 contains 15 residues. Trimming pared 3 bases from V and 4 bases from J, leaving 15 bases between. In germline, CDR1 is LGHDT, CDR2 YNNKEL (reference sequence).

This sequence joins TRBV27 and TRBJ1-1, with D hard to call. Trimming removed 6 bases at V and 3 bases at J, with 8 bases between. The CDR3 has 12 amino acids. Germline V gene lookup returns CDR1 MNHEY and CDR2 SMNVEV (reference sequence). The CDR3 loop reads CASRERDTEAFF. The CDR3 DNA is TGTGCCAGCAGAGAGCGGGACACTGAAGCTTTCTTT.

The chain couples TRBV7-2 to TRBJ2-7; TRBD2 aligns across 12 bases. With 5 bases clipped from V and 0 bases from J, the junction kept 2 bases outside the gene matches. CDR3 length: 15 amino acids. In germline, CDR1 is SGHTA, CDR2 FQGNSA. For the CDR3, the DNA is TGTGCCAGCAGCCAGACTAGCGGGAGCTCCTACGAGCAGTACTTC. Translating gives CASSQTSGSSYEQYF.

This clone turned up a few times. This chain connects TRBV18 to TRBJ1-2, with D possibly TRBD1 on 5 matching bases. V shed 7 bases and J shed 0 bases, with 15 bases lying between them. This CDR3 region has 15 residues. From germline, CDR1 is KGHSH and CDR2 LQKENI. The CDR3 DNA follows: TGTGCCAGCTGGGCCCCCAGGGAAACTAACTATGGCTACACCTTC. This codes for CASWAPRETNYGYTF.

CDR3: CASSHNEKLFF. In nucleotides, the CDR3 is TGTGCCAGCAGCCATAATGAAAAACTGTTTTTT. The chain links TRBV11-1 to TRBJ1-4, with no clear D. The CDR3 is made up of 11 amino acids. Germline CDR1 SGHAT, CDR2 FQDESV (reference sequence). Deletions cut 5 bases from V and 4 bases from J, with 2 bases between. The full variable domain, rest sourced from reference TRBV11-1 and TRBJ1-4, is EAEVAQSPRYKITEKSQAVAFWCDPISGHATLYWYRQILGQGPELLVQFQDESVVDDSQLPKDRFSAERLKGVDSTLKIQPAELGDSAMYLCASSHNEKLFFGSGTQLSVL.

V usage is TRBV27 and J usage is TRBJ1-6; 11 bases map to TRBD1. The V gene's germline CDR1 is MNHEY and CDR2 SMNVEV (reference sequence). The CDR3 is 17 residues long. With 4 bases clipped from V and 7 bases from J, the junction kept 9 bases outside the gene matches. The CDR3 is CASSSPWTGGGNSPLHF. The CDR3 bases are TGTGCCAGCAGTTCCCCTTGGACAGGGGGCGGCAATTCACCCCTCCACTTT.

This clone was seen once. The chain is built from TRBV9 and TRBJ1-3, with D tentatively TRBD1 (5 bases). V was cut by 3 bases and J by 4 bases, with 14 bases left in between. Per germline, CDR1 SGDLS and CDR2 YYNGEE. The CDR3 has 15 amino acids. CDR3 in DNA: TGTGCCAGCAGCGCGGGACTAGTAGACGGAAACACCATATATTTT. Its translation is CASSAGLVDGNTIYF.

The V gene is TRBV11-2, the J gene TRBJ2-1; 7 positions match TRBD2. The V and J ends lost 1 base and 4 bases, in that order; junction bases with no gene match: 7. This CDR3 has 16 residues. Germline values: CDR1 SGHAT, CDR2 FQNNGV. The CDR3 region has the DNA TGTGCCAGCAGCTTAGGGGTCTCTAGCGGATACAATGAGCAGTTCTTC. It yields the protein CASSLGVSSGYNEQFF.

This sequence joins TRBV6-5 and TRBJ2-7; a possible D gene is TRBD2 (6 bases). Trimming took 0 bases from V and 4 from J, leaving 13 bases between them. Germline V gene data show CDR1 as MNHEY and CDR2 as SVGAGI. The CDR3 runs 15 residues. In nucleotides, the CDR3 is TGTGCCAGCAGTTACTCGCTAGGGAGGAGTTACGAGCAGTACTTC. It codes for CASSYSLGRSYEQYF.

This chain connects TRBV5-1 to TRBJ2-2; D not resolved. The CDR3 spans 17 residues. CDR1 is SGHRS, CDR2 YFSETQ, per germline. Trimming took off 5 bases at V and 2 bases at J, with 19 bases between the two ends. CDR3 nucleotide sequence: TGCGCCAGCAGTCCCCTCGTGGGCAGGTATAACACCGGGGAGCTGTTTTTT. This sequence encodes CASSPLVGRYNTGELFF.

This clone has a single count. The CDR3 region is CATLETSDNEQFF. The CDR3 nucleotides read TGTGCCACCCTTGAGACATCCGACAATGAGCAGTTCTTC. The chain has TRBV28 and TRBJ2-1; D gene unclear. The germline CDR1 and CDR2 sequences are MDHEN and SYDVKM. V lost 10 bases to trimming and J lost 5 bases, with 15 bases between them. CDR3 length equals 13 residues.

CDR3 DNA: TGTGCCAGCAGTTCTATACAGGGAGGCGGGAGTTCACCCCTCCACTTT. Its protein product is CASSSIQGGGSSPLHF. J is TRBJ1-6 and V is TRBV27; TRBD1 is a possible D gene (6 bases). The V gene's germline CDR1 is MNHEY and CDR2 SMNVEV (reference sequence). V was trimmed by 4 bases and J by 9 bases, leaving 19 bases between them. CDR3 size: 16 residues.

V usage is TRBV6-2 or TRBV6-3 and J usage is TRBJ1-1, with D perhaps TRBD1 (5 bases). V was clipped by 5 bases and J by 0 bases, with 10 bases between them. The germline V gene has CDR1 MNHEY and CDR2 SVGEGT. CDR3 size: 14 residues. In DNA, the CDR3 is TGTGCCAGCAGTCGACGGGACTTGAACACTGAAGCTTTCTTT. This gives the protein CASSRRDLNTEAFF.

This clone came up many times. The rearrangement uses TRBV5-3 and TRBJ2-6; D may correspond to TRBD1 or TRBD2 (6 bases each). TRBV5-3 is an open reading frame, and its role is uncertain. V was clipped by 1 base and J by 1 base, with 18 bases between them. This CDR3 is built from 19 residues. The CDR3 sequence is CARSLTQQGLASGANVLTF. The CDR3 DNA reads as TGTGCCAGAAGCTTGACACAACAGGGACTCGCTTCTGGGGCCAACGTCCTGACTTTC.

This chain links TRBV12-3 or TRBV12-4 with TRBJ1-2; tentative D call: TRBD1 (6 bases). V was shortened by 5 bases and J by 8 bases, with 15 bases between the two germline ends. CDR3 size: 13 residues. As DNA, the CDR3 is TGTGCCAGCAGTGGGACACAAAAAGAGGGCTACACCTTC. Translation gives CASSGTQKEGYTF.

This chain connects TRBV7-9 to TRBJ2-1; 9 nucleotides align to TRBD2. Germline V gene sequence: CDR1 SEHNR, CDR2 FQNEAQ (reference sequence). V trimming: 8 bases; J trimming: 4 bases; junction bases outside the gene matches: 6. CDR3 length equals 14 residues. CDR3 region: CASLQTSGYNEQFF. CDR3 DNA: TGTGCCAGCCTTCAGACTAGCGGATACAATGAGCAGTTCTTC.

The chain's CDR3 is CASSQVDRDNGELFF. In DNA form, the CDR3 reads TGCGCCAGCAGCCAGGTTGACAGGGATAACGGGGAGCTGTTTTTT. V and J are TRBV4-1 and TRBJ2-2; 7 bases fit TRBD1. This CDR3 is built from 15 residues. CDR1 is MGHRA and CDR2 is YSYEKL in the germline V gene. J was trimmed by 7 bases and V by 3 bases; bases with no gene match: 8.

The rearrangement uses TRBV15 and TRBJ1-2; tentatively, D is TRBD1 (6 bases). This CDR3 contains 16 residues. Germline V CDR1 and CDR2: LNHNV, YYDKDF (reference sequence). Trimming took off 1 base at V and 4 bases at J, with 16 bases between the two ends. CDR3 sequence: CATSRGSDSNLYGYTF. Here the CDR3 DNA reads TGTGCCACCAGCAGAGGATCGGACAGCAACCTCTATGGCTACACCTTC.

The genes are TRBV6-6 and TRBJ1-1; a possible D gene is TRBD1 (6 bases). Germline-derived CDR1 and CDR2 are MNHNY and SVGAGI (reference sequence). Trimming removed 6 bases at V and 5 bases at J, with 13 bases between. This CDR3 is built from 13 residues. The CDR3 DNA reads as TGTGCCAGCAGAAGGGGGTGGGATACTGAAGCTTTCTTT. This sequence encodes CASRRGWDTEAFF.

This rearrangement joins TRBV7-2 to TRBJ2-3; the D is unclear. Germline V gene sequence: CDR1 SGHTA, CDR2 FQGNSA. The CDR3 contains 15 residues. Trimming removed 1 base at V and 6 bases at J, with 14 bases between. This CDR3 is CASSLEGEAGDTQYF. The CDR3 nucleotides are TGTGCCAGCAGCTTAGAAGGAGAGGCAGGCGATACGCAGTATTTT.

This chain links TRBV19 with TRBJ1-4, with a weak D call TRBD1 (6 bases). Germline-derived CDR1 and CDR2 are LNHDA and SQIVND (reference sequence). The CDR3 is 13 amino acids. Trimming left V 5 bases short and J 17 bases short, with 21 bases between. In nucleotides, the CDR3 is TGTGCCAGTAGTCTTTCTTTATCCGGGACAATCTTTTTT. As protein: CASSLSLSGTIFF.